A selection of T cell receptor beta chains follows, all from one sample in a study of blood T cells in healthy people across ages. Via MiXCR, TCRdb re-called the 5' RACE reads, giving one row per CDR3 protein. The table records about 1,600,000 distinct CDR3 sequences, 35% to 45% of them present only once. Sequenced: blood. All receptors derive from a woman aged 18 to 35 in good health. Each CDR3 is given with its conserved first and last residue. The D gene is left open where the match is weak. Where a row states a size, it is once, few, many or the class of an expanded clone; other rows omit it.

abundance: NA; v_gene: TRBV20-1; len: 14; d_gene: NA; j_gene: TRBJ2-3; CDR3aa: CSAGDQGTADTQYF; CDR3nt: TGCAGTGCTGGCGACCAGGGGACTGCGGATACGCAGTATTTT
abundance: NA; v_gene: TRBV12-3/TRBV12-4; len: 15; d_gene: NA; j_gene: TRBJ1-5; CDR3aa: CASSNTGSRDQPQHF; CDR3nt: TGTGCCAGCAGTAATACAGGGAGTCGGGATCAGCCCCAGCATTTT
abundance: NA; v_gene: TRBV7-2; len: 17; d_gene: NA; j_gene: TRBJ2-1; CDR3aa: CTSSQWVWGAVGKAQFF; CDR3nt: TGTACCAGCAGTCAATGGGTCTGGGGGGCTGTGGGTAAAGCGCAGTTCTTC
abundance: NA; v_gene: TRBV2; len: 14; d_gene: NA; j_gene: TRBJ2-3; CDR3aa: CASSGLTGTDTQYF; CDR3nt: TGTGCCAGCAGTGGGCTCACAGGTACAGATACGCAGTATTTT
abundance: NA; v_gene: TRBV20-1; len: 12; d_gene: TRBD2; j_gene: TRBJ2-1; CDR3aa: CSASSGTSGQFF; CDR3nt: TGCAGTGCTTCCTCCGGGACTAGCGGGCAGTTCTTC
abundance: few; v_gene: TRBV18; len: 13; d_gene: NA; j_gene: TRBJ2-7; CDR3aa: CASSPLRIDEQYF; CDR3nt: TGTGCCAGCTCACCACTCAGGATCGACGAGCAGTACTTC
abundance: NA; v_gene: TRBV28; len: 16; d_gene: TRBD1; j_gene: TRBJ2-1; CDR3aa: CASSTRDRALYNEQFF; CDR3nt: TGTGCCAGCAGTACCCGGGACAGGGCGCTCTACAATGAGCAGTTCTTC
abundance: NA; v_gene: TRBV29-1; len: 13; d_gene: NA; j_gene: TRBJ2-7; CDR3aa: CSVVETTTYEQYF; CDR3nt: TGCAGCGTTGTAGAGACAACAACCTACGAGCAGTACTTC
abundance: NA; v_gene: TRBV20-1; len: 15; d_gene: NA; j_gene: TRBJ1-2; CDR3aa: CSARDRWVSNYGYTF; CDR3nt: TGCAGTGCTAGAGATAGATGGGTTTCCAACTATGGCTACACCTTC
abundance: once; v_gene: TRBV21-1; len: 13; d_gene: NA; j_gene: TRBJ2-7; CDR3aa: CASDKLARNEQYF; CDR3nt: TGTGCCAGCGACAAACTAGCGAGGAACGAGCAGTACTTC
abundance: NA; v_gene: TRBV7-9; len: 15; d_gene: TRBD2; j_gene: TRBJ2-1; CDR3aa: CASSLVAGGLYEQFF; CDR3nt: TGTGCCAGCAGCTTAGTAGCGGGGGGGCTCTATGAGCAGTTCTTC
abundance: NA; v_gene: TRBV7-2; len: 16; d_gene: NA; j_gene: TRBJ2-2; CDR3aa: CASSFVGQGGAGELFF; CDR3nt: TGTGCCAGCAGCTTCGTGGGGCAGGGTGGCGCCGGGGAGCTGTTTTTT
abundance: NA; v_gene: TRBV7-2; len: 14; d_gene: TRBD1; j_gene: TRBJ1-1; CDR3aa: CASSFPGQGTEAFF; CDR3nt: TGTGCCAGCAGCTTCCCCGGACAGGGCACTGAAGCTTTCTTT
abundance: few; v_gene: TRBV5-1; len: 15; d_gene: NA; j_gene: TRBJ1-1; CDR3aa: CASRTGTRGNTEAFF; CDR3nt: TGCGCCAGCCGCACAGGGACCAGGGGAAACACTGAAGCTTTCTTT
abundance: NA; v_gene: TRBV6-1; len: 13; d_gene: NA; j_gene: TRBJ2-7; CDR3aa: CASSEAQGREQYF; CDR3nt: TGTGCCAGCAGTGAAGCGCAAGGCCGCGAGCAGTACTTC
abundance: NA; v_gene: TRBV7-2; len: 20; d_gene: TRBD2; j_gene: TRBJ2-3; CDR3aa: CASSLARSAGGRASTDTQYF; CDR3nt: TGTGCCAGCAGCTTAGCGCGATCCGCTGGCGGGAGGGCTAGCACAGATACGCAGTATTTT
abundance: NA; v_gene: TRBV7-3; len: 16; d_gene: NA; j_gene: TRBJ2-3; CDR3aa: CASSFVVERSSDTQYF; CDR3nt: TGTGCCAGCAGCTTTGTGGTGGAGCGGTCGTCAGATACGCAGTATTTT
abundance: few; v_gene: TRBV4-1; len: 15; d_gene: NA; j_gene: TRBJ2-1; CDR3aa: CASSRFSWGYNEQFF; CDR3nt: TGCGCCAGCAGCCGATTTTCCTGGGGGTACAATGAGCAGTTCTTC
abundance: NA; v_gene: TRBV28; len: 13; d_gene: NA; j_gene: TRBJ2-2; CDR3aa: CASSLDSLGELFF; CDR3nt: TGTGCCAGCAGTTTGGACAGTCTCGGGGAGCTGTTTTTT
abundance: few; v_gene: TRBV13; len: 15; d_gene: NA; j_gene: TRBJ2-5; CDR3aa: CASSKDRWYQETQYF; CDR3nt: TGTGCCAGCAGCAAGGACAGATGGTACCAAGAGACCCAGTACTTC
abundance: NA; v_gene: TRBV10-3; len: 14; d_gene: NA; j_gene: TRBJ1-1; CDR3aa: CAIRGGAGNTEAFF; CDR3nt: TGTGCCATCAGAGGGGGGGCCGGGAACACTGAAGCTTTCTTT
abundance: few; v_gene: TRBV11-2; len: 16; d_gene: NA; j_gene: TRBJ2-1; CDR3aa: CASSLDIAGLYNEQFF; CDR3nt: TGTGCCAGCAGCTTAGATATTGCAGGGCTTTACAATGAGCAGTTCTTC
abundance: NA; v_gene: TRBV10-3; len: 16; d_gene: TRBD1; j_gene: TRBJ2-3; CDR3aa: CAISGIRGISTDTQYF; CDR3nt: TGTGCCATCAGTGGTATCAGGGGGATTAGCACAGATACGCAGTATTTT
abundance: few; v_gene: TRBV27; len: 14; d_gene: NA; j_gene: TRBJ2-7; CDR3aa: CASQPGGNSYEQYF; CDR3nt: TGTGCCAGCCAACCTGGAGGTAACTCCTACGAGCAGTACTTC
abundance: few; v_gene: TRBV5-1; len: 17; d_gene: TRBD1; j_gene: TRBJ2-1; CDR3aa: CASSLVVVGDRADEQFF; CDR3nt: TGCGCCAGCAGCTTGGTGGTAGTGGGGGACAGGGCCGATGAGCAGTTCTTC
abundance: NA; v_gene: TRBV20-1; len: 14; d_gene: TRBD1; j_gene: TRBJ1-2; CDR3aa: CSARRRTGGYGYTF; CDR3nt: TGCAGTGCTAGACGACGGACAGGGGGCTATGGCTACACCTTC
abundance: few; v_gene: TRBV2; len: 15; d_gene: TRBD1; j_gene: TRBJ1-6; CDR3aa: CASAGGESGNSPLHF; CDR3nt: TGTGCCAGCGCAGGGGGCGAGAGCGGGAATTCACCCCTCCACTTT
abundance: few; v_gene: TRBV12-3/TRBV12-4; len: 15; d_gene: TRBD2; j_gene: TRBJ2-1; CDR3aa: CASSLTLAGYNEQFF; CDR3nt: TGTGCCAGCAGTTTAACACTAGCGGGCTACAATGAGCAGTTCTTC
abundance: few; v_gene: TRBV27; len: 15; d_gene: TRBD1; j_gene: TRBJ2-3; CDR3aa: CASSWGQGGTDTQYF; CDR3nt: TGTGCCAGCAGTTGGGGACAGGGGGGCACAGATACGCAGTATTTT
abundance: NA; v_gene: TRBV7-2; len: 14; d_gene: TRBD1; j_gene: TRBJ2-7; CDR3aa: CASRVDRGRYEQYF; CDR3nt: TGTGCCAGCAGAGTCGACAGGGGGCGTTACGAGCAGTACTTC
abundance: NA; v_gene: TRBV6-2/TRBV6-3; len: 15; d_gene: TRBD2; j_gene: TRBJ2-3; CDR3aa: CASSKRGGPTDTQYF; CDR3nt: TGTGCCAGCAGTAAGAGGGGAGGGCCCACAGATACGCAGTATTTT
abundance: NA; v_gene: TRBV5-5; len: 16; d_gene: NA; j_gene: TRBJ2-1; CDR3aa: CASSYGATNSYNEQFF; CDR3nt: TGTGCCAGCAGCTACGGGGCAACGAACTCCTACAATGAGCAGTTCTTC
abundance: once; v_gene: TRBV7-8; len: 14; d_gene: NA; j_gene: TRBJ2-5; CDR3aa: CASSLGPIRDEQYF; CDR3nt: TGTGCCAGCAGCTTAGGACCCATAAGGGATGAGCAGTACTTC
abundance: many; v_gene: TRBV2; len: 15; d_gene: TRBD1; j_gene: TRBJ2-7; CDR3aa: CALKTGTGASYEQYF; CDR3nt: TGTGCCCTAAAAACGGGGACAGGGGCGAGCTACGAGCAGTACTTC
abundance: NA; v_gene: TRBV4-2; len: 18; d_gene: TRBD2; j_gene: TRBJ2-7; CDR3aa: CASSHPGLAGSHYYEQYF; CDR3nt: TGTGCCAGCAGCCACCCCGGACTAGCGGGTTCCCACTACTACGAGCAGTACTTC
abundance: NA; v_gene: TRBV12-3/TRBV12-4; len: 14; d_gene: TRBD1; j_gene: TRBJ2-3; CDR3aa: CASISGGTTFTQYF; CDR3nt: TGTGCCAGCATTTCAGGGGGCACCACCTTCACGCAGTATTTT
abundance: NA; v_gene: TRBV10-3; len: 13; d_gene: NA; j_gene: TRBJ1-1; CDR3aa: CAAMTGMNSEAFF; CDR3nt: TGTGCCGCGATGACAGGTATGAACAGTGAAGCTTTCTTT
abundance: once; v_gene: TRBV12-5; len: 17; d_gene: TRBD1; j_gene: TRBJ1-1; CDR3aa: CASAKVRDRGLLTEAFF; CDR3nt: TGTGCTAGTGCCAAAGTCCGGGACAGGGGCCTGCTCACTGAAGCTTTCTTT
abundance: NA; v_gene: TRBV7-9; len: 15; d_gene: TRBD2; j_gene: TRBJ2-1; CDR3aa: CASSGLAGGMVEQFF; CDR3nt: TGTGCCAGCTCCGGACTAGCGGGAGGAATGGTTGAGCAGTTCTTC
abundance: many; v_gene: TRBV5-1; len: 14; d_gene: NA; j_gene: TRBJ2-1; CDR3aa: CASCPSGSYNEQFF; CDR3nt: TGCGCCAGCTGCCCGTCAGGGTCCTACAATGAGCAGTTCTTC
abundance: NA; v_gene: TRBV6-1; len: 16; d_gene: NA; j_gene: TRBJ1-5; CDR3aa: CASSDTGRSLNQPQHF; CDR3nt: TGTGCCAGCAGCGACACAGGGAGGTCCCTTAATCAGCCCCAGCATTTT
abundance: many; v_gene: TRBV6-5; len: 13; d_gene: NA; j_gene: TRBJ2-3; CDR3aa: CASSYGGTDTQYF; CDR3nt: TGTGCCAGCAGTTACGGGGGCACAGATACGCAGTATTTT
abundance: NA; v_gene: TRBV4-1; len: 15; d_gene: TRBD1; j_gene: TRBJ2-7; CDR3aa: CASSHFGQGSYEQYF; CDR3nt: TGCGCCAGCAGCCACTTCGGACAGGGGTCCTACGAGCAGTACTTC
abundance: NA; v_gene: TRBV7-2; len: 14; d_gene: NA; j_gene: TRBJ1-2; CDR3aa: CASSWQDGVYGYTF; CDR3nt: TGTGCCAGCAGCTGGCAGGACGGAGTCTATGGCTACACCTTC
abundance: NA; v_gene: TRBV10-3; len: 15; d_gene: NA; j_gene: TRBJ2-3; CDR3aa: CAIKSLSASTDTQYF; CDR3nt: TGTGCCATCAAGAGTCTGTCGGCTAGCACAGATACGCAGTATTTT
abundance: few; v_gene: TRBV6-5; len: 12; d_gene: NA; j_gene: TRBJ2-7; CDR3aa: CASGPGWYEQYF; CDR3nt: TGTGCCAGCGGTCCGGGTTGGTACGAGCAGTACTTC